Detailed here is one T cell receptor beta chain. The authors' processing: Reference gene primers were amplified, and this amplification served to estimate nucleated cell counts. Using immunoSEQ multiplex PCR, the repertoire was profiled, and TCRdb retains in-frame clones only, with some absent. The V and J calls and clone size come from that table; D and trimming were worked out from the DNA. The sample holds some 69,000 clones, 90% seen once. The CDR3 contains 15 residues. V was shortened by 4 bases and J by 0 bases, with 12 bases between the two germline ends. CDR1 and CDR2 (germline): SGHAT, FQNNGV. This sample is drawn from a study of blood T cell repertoires in COVID-19. The wider study: Researchers got acute and convalescent COVID-19 samples from the United States, Italy and Spain.

The sequence derives from a man aged 55-75 years with acute or convalescent COVID-19. The rearrangement joins TRBV11-2 to TRBJ1-1; no definite D call. Sequenced material: peripheral blood. The CDR3 DNA reads as TGTGCCAGCAGCTATCGAGGAATTATGAACACTGAAGCTTTCTTT. This sequence encodes CASSYRGIMNTEAFF. Full variable domain (outside the CDR3, taken from reference TRBV11-2 and TRBJ1-1): EAGVAQSPRYKIIEKRQSVAFWCNPISGHATLYWYQQILGQGPKLLIQFQNNGVVDDSQLPKDRFSAERLKGVDSTLKIQPAKLEDSAVYLCASSYRGIMNTEAFFGQGTRLTVV.